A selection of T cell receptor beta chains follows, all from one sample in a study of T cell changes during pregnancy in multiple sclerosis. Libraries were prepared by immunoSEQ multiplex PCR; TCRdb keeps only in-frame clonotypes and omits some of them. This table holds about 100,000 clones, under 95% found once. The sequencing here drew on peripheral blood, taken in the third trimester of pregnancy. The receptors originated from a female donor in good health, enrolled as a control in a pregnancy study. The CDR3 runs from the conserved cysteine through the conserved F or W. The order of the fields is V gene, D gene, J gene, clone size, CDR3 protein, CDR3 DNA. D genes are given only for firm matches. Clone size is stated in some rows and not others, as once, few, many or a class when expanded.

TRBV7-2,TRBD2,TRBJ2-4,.,CASSHTRLAGTNIQYF,TGTGCCAGCAGCCACACACGACTAGCGGGGACAAACATTCAGTACTTC
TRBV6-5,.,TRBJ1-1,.,CASLAEWDTEAFF,TGTGCCAGTCTCGCGGAGTGGGACACGGAAGCTTTCTTT
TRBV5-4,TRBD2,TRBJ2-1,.,CASSPPSRLALNSDNEQFF,TGTGCCAGCAGCCCCCCGTCGAGACTAGCCCTGAACTCAGACAATGAGCAGTTCTTC
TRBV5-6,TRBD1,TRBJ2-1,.,CASTLTGIAPHNEQFF,TGTGCCAGCACCCTGACAGGGATCGCCCCCCACAATGAGCAGTTCTTC
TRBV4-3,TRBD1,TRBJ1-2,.,CASSHTTEDRASHYTF,TGCGCCAGCAGCCATACGACCGAGGACAGGGCGTCACACTACACCTTC
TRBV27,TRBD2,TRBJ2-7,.,CASSPGLAMDEQYF,TGTGCCAGCAGTCCGGGACTAGCGATGGACGAGCAGTACTTC
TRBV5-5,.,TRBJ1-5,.,CASSLGQGPNQPQHF,TGTGCCAGCAGCTTAGGTCAGGGGCCTAATCAGCCCCAGCATTTT
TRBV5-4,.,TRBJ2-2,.,CASSLDRGGTGELFF,TGTGCCAGCAGCTTGGATAGGGGGGGAACCGGGGAGCTGTTTTTT
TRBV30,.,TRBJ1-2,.,CAWRAAGRGWAYGYTF,TGTGCCTGGAGGGCCGCGGGTCGGGGATGGGCCTATGGCTACACCTTC
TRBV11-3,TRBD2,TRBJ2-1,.,CASSPGVSGGAYNEQFF,TGTGCCAGCAGCCCGGGGGTTAGCGGGGGGGCCTACAATGAGCAGTTCTTC
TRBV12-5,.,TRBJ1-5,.,CASGLGIRQENQPQHF,TGTGCTAGTGGTTTGGGGATACGCCAGGAAAATCAGCCCCAGCATTTT
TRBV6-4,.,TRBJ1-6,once,CASSTQGSSSYNSPLHF,TGTGCCAGCAGTACACAGGGTTCCAGCTCCTATAATTCACCCCTCCACTTT
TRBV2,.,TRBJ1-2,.,CASSPNRESNYGYTF,TGTGCCAGCAGTCCAAACAGGGAATCTAACTATGGCTACACCTTC
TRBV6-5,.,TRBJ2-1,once,CASSYGQYNEQFF,TGTGCCAGCAGTTATGGGCAGTACAATGAGCAGTTCTTC
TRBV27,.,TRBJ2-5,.,CASSSSPGLHQETQYF,TGTGCCAGCAGTTCATCTCCGGGACTGCACCAAGAGACCCAGTACTTC
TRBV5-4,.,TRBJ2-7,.,CATHSEQNLISYEQYF,TGTGCGACCCATAGCGAGCAAAACCTTATCTCCTACGAGCAGTACTTC
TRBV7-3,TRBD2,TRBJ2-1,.,CASSSGLAGYNEQFF,TGTGCCAGCAGCTCGGGACTAGCGGGGTACAATGAGCAGTTCTTC
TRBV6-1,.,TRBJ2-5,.,CASSNGQGRSETQYF,TGTGCCAGCTCGAATGGGCAGGGCCGGTCAGAGACCCAGTACTTC
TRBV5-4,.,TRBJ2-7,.,CASSFQGGRGEQYF,TGTGCCAGCAGCTTCCAGGGAGGTAGAGGCGAGCAGTACTTC
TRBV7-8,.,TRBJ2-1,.,CASSPSLGGQSYNEQFF,TGTGCCAGCAGCCCCAGTTTAGGGGGTCAGTCCTACAATGAGCAGTTCTTC
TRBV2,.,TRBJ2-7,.,CASRQGSSYEQYF,TGTGCCAGCAGGCAGGGAAGTTCCTACGAGCAGTACTTC
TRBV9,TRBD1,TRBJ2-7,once,CASSPRGTLPYEQYF,TGTGCCAGCAGCCCCAGGGGGACACTTCCCTACGAGCAGTACTTC
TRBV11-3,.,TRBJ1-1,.,CASSTTGSEAFF,TGTGCCAGCAGCACCACAGGATCTGAAGCTTTCTTT
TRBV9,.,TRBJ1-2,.,CASSEVNRVDYGYTF,TGTGCCAGCAGCGAGGTGAACAGGGTTGACTATGGCTACACCTTC
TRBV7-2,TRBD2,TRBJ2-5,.,CASSFSGGAGETQYF,TGTGCCAGCAGCTTTAGCGGGGGGGCCGGGGAGACCCAGTACTTC
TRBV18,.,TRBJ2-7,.,CASSPDGSEQYF,TGTGCCAGCTCACCGGACGGGAGCGAGCAGTACTTC
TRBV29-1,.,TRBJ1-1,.,CSVGLSGAGVENTEAFF,TGCAGCGTTGGGCTATCAGGGGCTGGGGTTGAGAACACTGAAGCTTTCTTT
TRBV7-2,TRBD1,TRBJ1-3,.,CASSSPPGQGNSGNTIYF,TGTGCCAGCAGCTCCCCCCCGGGACAGGGTAACTCTGGAAACACCATATATTTT
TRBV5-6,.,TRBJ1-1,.,CASSFDIGGNTEAFF,TGTGCCAGCAGCTTTGATATAGGGGGGAACACTGAAGCTTTCTTT
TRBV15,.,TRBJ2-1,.,CATSRDRGLNEQFF,TGTGCCACCAGCAGAGACAGGGGCCTCAATGAGCAGTTCTTC
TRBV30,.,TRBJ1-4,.,CAWSEDRPLWEKLFF,TGTGCCTGGAGTGAGGACAGACCCCTTTGGGAAAAACTGTTTTTT
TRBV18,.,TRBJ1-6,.,CASSPQGSNSPLHF,TGTGCCAGCTCCCCCCAGGGCAGTAATTCACCCCTCCACTTT
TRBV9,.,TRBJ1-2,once,CASSLNSGNYGYTF,TGTGCCAGCAGCCTGAATTCAGGGAACTATGGCTACACCTTC
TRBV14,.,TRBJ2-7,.,CASSQGDTAYEQYF,TGTGCCAGCAGCCAAGGGGACACGGCCTACGAGCAGTACTTC
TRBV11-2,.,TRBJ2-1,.,CASSLTGTRHNEQFF,TGTGCCAGCAGCTTGACCGGGACTCGCCACAATGAGCAGTTCTTC
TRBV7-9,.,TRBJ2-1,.,CASRLITGSNEQFF,TGTGCCAGCAGATTAATTACAGGATCCAATGAGCAGTTCTTC
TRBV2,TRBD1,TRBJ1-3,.,CASSEGRGVSGNTIYF,TGTGCCAGCAGTGAGGGCAGGGGGGTGTCTGGAAACACCATATATTTT
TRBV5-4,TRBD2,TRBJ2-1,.,CASTRAGGPENEQFF,TGTGCCAGCACCAGAGCGGGGGGCCCAGAGAATGAGCAGTTCTTC
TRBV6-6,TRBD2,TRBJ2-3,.,CASRALAGNTDTQYF,TGTGCCAGCAGAGCCCTAGCGGGGAACACAGATACGCAGTATTTT
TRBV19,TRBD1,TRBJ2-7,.,CASSLTGGYEQYF,TGTGCCAGTAGCCTGACAGGGGGATACGAGCAGTACTTC
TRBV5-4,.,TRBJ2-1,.,CASSLSVRVLDEQFF,TGTGCCAGCAGCTTGTCTGTCAGGGTTCTCGATGAGCAGTTCTTC
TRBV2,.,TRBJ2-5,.,CASRAAQETQYF,TGTGCCAGCAGGGCGGCCCAAGAGACCCAGTACTTC
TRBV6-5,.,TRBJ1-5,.,CASSYGPPGQPQHF,TGTGCCAGCAGTTATGGGCCACCAGGGCAGCCCCAGCATTTT